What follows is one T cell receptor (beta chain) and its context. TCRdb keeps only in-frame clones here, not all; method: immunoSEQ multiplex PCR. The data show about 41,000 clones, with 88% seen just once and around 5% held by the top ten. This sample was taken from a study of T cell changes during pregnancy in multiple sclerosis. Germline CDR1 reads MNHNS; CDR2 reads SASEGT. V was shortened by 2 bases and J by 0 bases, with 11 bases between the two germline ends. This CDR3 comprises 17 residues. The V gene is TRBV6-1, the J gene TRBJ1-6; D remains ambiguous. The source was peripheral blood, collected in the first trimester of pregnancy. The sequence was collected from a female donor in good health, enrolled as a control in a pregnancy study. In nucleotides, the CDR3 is TGTGCCAGCAGTGAATCACCCGGGAGCTCCTATAATTCACCCCTCCACTTT. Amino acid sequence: CASSESPGSSYNSPLHF.